The present T cell receptor beta chain was sequenced within a study of shared clonotypes between healthy human individuals. Study details: CD8 memory received one plate per donor, CD8 naive two, CD4 memory three and CD4 naive three.

Naive CD45RA+ and memory CD45RA-negative subsets were split from CD4+ cells. About this clone: No antigen is known for it.

Unmatched junction bases numbered 13, after V lost 5 bases and J lost 8 bases. The CDR3 has 16 residues. Germline loops: CDR1 SGHNT, CDR2 YYREEE (reference sequence). Whole-study findings and limits: Memory subsets generally showed lower estimated richness than naive subsets.

Data came from immunoSEQ multiplex PCR; TCRdb stores just in-frame clones and leaves some out. Of around 940,000 clones listed, 60% to 85% were seen once; the top ten hold over 1.3%. The TCR sequence derives from a man aged 18-30 years in good health. V is TRBV5-4 and J is TRBJ2-1; 10 positions match TRBD2. Sequenced input: memory CD4+ T cells sorted from blood. Described subset: CD45RA-negative fraction. In DNA, the CDR3 is TGTGCCAGCAGACGGGCCCCCGGGACTAGCGCCGATGAGCAGTTCTTC. This encodes CASRRAPGTSADEQFF.